Detailed here is one TCR beta chain. Its antigen is still unknown. Generated by immunoSEQ multiplex PCR, the TCRdb table keeps only in-frame clones and is missing some. The sample gives roughly 60,000 clones, around 77% of which show up once; under 7% is in the top ten. This sample was included in a study of radiation and T cells in renal cell carcinoma. The time point is: blood 2 weeks post-SBRT. Treatment noted: 15 Gy SBRT to primary tumor, nephrectomy 4 weeks later. The CDR3 runs 15 residues. Germline lookup yields CDR1 MNHNS and CDR2 SASEGT. After removal of 4 bases from V and 7 bases from J, the junction contained 8 bases not matched to a gene. General study results and limits: Top tumor clonotypes rose in blood 2 weeks post-radiation, then contracted.

This clonotype originated in a man in his 60s with renal cell carcinoma. V gene TRBV6-1 combines with J gene TRBJ2-7, with TRBD2 matching 12 bases. The sample here was blood, taken from a patient whose treatment included radiotherapy and nephrectomy. The CDR3 spells CASSVTLAGGDEQYF. The CDR3 nucleotides read TGTGCCAGCAGTGTAACGCTAGCGGGGGGGGATGAGCAGTACTTC.